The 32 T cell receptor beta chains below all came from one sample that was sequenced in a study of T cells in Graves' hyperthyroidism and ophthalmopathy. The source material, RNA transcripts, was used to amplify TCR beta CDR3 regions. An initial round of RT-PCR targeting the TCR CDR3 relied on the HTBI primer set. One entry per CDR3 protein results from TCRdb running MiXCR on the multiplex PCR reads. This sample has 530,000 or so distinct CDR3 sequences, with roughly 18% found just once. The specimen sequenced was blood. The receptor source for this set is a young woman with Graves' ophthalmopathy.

DNA of the CDR3: TGTGCCAGCAGCGTGGGACAGGGACCTAGCTCTGGGGCCAACGTCCTGACTTTC. Translated: CASSVGQGPSSGANVLTF. This chain joins TRBV9 and TRBJ2-6, with 9 bases identical to TRBD1. This CDR3 comprises 18 residues. Losses at the gene ends were 2 bases for V and 0 bases for J; bases not matched to a gene: 6. Germline lookup yields CDR1 SGDLS and CDR2 YYNGEE.

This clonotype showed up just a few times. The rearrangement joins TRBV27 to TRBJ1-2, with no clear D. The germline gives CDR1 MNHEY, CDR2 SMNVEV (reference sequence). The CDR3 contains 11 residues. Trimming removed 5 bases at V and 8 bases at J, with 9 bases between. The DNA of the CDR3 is TGTGCCAGCAGTGTCCTGGGCGGCTACACCTTC. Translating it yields CASSVLGGYTF.

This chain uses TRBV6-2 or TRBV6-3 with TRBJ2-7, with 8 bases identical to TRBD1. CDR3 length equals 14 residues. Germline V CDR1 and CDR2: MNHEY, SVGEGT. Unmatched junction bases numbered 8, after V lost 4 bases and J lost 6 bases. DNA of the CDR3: TGTGCCAGCAGTTGGACAGGGAGCAACTGCGAGCAGTACTTC. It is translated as CASSWTGSNCEQYF.

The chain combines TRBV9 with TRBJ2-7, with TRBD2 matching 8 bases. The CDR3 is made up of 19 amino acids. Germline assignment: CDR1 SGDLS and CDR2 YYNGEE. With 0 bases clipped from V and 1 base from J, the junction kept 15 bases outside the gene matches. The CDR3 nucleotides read TGTGCCAGCAGCGTAGCCTTCCCGGGTGGTAGCGGGGCGTCCTACGAGCAGTACTTC. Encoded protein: CASSVAFPGGSGASYEQYF.

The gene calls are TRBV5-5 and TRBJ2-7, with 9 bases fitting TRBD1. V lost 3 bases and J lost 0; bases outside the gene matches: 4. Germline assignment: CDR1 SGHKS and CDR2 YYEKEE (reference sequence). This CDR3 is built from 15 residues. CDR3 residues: CASSSRDRVSYEQYF. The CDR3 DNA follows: TGTGCCAGCAGCTCCCGGGACAGGGTCTCCTACGAGCAGTACTTC.

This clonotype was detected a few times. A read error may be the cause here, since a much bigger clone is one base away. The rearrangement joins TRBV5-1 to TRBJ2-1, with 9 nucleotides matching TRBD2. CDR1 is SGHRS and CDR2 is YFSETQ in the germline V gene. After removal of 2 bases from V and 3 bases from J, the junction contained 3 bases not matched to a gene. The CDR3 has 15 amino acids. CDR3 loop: CASSFPAGGYNEQFF. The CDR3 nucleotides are TGCGCCAGCAGCTTCCCAGCGGGAGGCTACAATGAGCAGTTCTTC. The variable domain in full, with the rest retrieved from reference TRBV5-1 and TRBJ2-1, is KAGVTQTPRYLIKTRGQQVTLSCSPISGHRSVSWYQQTPGQGLQFLFEYFSETQRNKGNFPGRFSGRQFSNSRSEMNVSTLELGDSALYLCASSFPAGGYNEQFFGPGTRLTVL.

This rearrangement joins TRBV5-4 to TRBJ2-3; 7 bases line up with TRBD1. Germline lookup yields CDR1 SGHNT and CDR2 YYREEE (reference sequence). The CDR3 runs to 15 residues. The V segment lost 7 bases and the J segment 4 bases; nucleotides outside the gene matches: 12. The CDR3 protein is CASGTTGAGPDTQYF. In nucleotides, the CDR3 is TGTGCCAGCGGCACAACAGGGGCGGGCCCAGATACGCAGTATTTT.

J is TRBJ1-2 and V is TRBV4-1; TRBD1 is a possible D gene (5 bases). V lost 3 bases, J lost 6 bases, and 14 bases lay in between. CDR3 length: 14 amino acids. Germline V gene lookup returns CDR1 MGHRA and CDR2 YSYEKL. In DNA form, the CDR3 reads TGCGCCAGCAGCCACGTGGGGGGGGGAGATGGCTACACCTTC. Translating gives CASSHVGGGDGYTF.

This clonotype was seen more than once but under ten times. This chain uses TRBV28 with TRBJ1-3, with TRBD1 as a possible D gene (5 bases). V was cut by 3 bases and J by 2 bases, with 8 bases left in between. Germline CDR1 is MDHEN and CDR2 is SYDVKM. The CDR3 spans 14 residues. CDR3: CASSFQGPGNTIYF. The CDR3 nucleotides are TGTGCCAGCAGTTTTCAGGGACCTGGAAACACCATATATTTT.

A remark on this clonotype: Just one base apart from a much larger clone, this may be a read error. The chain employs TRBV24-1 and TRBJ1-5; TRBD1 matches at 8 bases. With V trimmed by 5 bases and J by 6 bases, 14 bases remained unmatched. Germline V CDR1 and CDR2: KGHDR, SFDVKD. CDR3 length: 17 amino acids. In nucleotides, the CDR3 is TGTGCCACCAGTGGTACCGGACAGGGCTTGGGAAGTCAGCCCCAGCATTTT. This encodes CATSGTGQGLGSQPQHF.

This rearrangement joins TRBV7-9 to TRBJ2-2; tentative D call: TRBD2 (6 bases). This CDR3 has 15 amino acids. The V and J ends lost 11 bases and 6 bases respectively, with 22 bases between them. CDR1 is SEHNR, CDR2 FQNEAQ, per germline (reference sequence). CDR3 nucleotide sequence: TGTGCCGCAAAAGAGGAGGGATTAGGCGCCGGGGAGCTGTTTTTT. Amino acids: CAAKEEGLGAGELFF.

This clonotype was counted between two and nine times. CDR3 nucleotide sequence: TGTGCCACCAGTGCCCAGGGGGCAAACATTCAGTACTTC. Translation gives CATSAQGANIQYF. The chain carries TRBV24-1 and TRBJ2-4; 8 positions match TRBD1. Germline CDR1 KGHDR, CDR2 SFDVKD. Trimming removed 5 bases from V and 6 bases from J; junction bases left unmatched: 2. This CDR3 has 13 residues.

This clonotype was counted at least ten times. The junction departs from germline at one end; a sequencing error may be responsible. The CDR3: CASSLAGDGDNEQFF. The CDR3 coding sequence is TGTGCCAGCAGTCTAGCGGGAGACGGGGACAATGAGCAGTTCTTC. V gene TRBV12-3 or TRBV12-4 combines with J gene TRBJ2-1, with 10 nucleotides matching TRBD2. CDR3 size: 15 residues.

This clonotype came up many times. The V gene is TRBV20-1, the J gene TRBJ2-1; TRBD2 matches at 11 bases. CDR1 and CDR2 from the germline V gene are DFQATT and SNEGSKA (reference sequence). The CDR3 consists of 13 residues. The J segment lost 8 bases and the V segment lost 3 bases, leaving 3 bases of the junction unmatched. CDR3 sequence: CSASSGRAYEQFF. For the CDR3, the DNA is TGCAGTGCTAGTAGCGGGAGGGCCTATGAGCAGTTCTTC.

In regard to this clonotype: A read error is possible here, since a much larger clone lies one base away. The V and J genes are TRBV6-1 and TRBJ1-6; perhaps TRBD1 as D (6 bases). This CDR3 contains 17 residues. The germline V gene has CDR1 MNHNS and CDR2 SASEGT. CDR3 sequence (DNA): TGTGCCAGCAGTGAAGCGCTTCGGGAAGGGGGTGTTTCACCCCCCCACTTT. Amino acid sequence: CASSEALREGGVSPPHF.

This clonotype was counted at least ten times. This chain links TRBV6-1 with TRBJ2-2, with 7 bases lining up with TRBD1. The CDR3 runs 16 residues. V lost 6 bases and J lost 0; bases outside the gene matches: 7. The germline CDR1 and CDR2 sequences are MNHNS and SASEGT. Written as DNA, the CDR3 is TGTGCCAGCAGGCCTCCCGGACAGGCGAACACCGGGGAGCTGTTTTTT. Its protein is CASRPPGQANTGELFF.

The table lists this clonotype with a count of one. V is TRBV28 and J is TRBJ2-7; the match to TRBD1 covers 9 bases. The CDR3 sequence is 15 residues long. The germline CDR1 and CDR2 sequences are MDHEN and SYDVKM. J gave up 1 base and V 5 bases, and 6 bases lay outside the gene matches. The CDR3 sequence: CASSLVGTGSYEQYF. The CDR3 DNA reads TGTGCCAGCAGTCTCGTCGGGACAGGGTCCTACGAGCAGTACTTC.

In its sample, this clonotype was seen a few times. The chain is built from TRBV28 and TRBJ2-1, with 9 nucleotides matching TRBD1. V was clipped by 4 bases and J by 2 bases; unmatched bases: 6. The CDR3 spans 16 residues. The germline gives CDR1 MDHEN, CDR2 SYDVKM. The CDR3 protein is CASSSGTGRPYNEQFF. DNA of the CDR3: TGTGCCAGCAGTTCCGGGACAGGGCGGCCCTACAATGAGCAGTTCTTC. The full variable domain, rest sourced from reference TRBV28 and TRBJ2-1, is DVKVTQSSRYLVKRTGEKVFLECVQDMDHENMFWYRQDPGLGLRLIYFSYDVKMKEKGDIPEGYSVSREKKERFSLILESASTNQTSMYLCASSSGTGRPYNEQFFGPGTRLTVL.

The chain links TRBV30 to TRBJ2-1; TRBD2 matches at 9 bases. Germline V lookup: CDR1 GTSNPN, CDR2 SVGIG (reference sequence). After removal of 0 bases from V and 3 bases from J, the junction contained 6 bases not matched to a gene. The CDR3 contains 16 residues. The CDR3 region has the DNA TGTGCCTGGAGTGTTAGCCTAGCGGGGAACTACAATGAGCAGTTCTTC. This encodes CAWSVSLAGNYNEQFF.

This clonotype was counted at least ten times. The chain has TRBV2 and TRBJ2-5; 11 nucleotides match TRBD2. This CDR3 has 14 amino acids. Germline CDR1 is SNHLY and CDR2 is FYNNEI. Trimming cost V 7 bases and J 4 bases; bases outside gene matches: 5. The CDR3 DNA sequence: TGTGCCAGCAAAATAGCGGGAGGGGCAGAGACCCAGTACTTC. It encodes CASKIAGGAETQYF.

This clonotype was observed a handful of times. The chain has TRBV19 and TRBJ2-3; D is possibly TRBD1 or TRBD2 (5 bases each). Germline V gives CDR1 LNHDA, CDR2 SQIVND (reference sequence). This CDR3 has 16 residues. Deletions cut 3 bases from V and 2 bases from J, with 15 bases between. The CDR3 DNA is TGTGCCAGTAGTATTTCGGGGCAGTCGACCACAGATACGCAGTATTTT. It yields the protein CASSISGQSTTDTQYF.

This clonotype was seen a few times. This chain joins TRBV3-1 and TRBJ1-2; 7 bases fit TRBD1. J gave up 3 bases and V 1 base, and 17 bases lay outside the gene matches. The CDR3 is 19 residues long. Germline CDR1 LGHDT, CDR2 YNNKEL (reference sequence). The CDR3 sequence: CASSQAFAVQGKRDYGYTF. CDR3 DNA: TGTGCCAGCAGCCAAGCTTTTGCCGTACAGGGGAAAAGAGACTATGGCTACACCTTC.

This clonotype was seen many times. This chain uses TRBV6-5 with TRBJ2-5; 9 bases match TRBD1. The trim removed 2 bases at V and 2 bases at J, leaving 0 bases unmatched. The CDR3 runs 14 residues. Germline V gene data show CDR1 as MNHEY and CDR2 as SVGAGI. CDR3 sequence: CASSYGTGQETQYF. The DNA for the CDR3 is TGTGCCAGCAGTTACGGGACAGGGCAAGAGACCCAGTACTTC.

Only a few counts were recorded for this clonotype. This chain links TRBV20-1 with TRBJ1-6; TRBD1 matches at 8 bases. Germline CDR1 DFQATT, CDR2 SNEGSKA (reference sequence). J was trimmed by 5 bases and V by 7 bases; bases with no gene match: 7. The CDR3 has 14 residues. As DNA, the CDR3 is TGCAGTGGACAGACAGGGGTCGATAATTCACCCCTCCACTTT. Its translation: CSGQTGVDNSPLHF.

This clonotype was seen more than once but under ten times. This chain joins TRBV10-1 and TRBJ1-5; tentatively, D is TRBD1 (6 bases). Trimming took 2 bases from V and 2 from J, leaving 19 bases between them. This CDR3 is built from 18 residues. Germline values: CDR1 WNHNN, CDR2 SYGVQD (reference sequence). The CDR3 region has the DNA TGCGCCAGCAGTGAGCCTCCCCCGGGGGGGCATGGCAATCAGCCCCAGCATTTT. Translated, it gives CASSEPPPGGHGNQPQHF.

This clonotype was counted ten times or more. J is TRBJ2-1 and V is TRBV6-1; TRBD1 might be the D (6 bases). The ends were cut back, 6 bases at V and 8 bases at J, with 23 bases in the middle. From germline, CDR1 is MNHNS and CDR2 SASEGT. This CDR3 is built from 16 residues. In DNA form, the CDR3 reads TGTGCCAGCAGGACCTCGGTGTTGGGGGCGCGGCATGAGCAGTTCTTC. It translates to CASRTSVLGARHEQFF.

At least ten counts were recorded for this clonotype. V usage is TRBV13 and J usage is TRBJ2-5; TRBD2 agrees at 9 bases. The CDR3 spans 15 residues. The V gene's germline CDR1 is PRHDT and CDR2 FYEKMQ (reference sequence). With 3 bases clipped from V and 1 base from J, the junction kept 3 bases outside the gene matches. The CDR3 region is CASSLASGVQETQYF. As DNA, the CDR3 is TGTGCCAGCAGCTTGGCTAGCGGGGTCCAAGAGACCCAGTACTTC.

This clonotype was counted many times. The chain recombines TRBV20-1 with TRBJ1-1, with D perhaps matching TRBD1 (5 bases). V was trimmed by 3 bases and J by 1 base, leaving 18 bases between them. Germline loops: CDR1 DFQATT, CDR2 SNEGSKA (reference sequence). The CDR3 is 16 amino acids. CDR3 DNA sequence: TGCAGTGCTAGGGAAACAGGTTTCACCAGGAACACTGAAGCTTTCTTT. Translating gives CSARETGFTRNTEAFF.

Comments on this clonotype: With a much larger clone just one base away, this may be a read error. The CDR3 region has the DNA TGTGCCAGCAGTGAGGACGGCCGCTCCTACGAGCAGTACTTC. As protein: CASSEDGRSYEQYF. V usage is TRBV12-3 or TRBV12-4 and J usage is TRBJ2-7; unclear D gene. V gave up 5 bases and J gave up 0 bases, with 11 bases separating them. The CDR3 is 14 residues long.

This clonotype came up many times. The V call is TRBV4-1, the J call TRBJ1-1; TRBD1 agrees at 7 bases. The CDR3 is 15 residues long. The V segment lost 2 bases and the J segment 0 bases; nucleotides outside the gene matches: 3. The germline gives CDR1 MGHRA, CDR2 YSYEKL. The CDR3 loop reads CASSQPQGMNTEAFF. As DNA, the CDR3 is TGCGCCAGCAGCCAACCACAGGGGATGAACACTGAAGCTTTCTTT.

The CDR3 DNA sequence: TGCAGCGTGGGGGACACCCTCTACTATGGCTACACCTTC. Translation: CSVGDTLYYGYTF. This chain joins TRBV29-1 and TRBJ1-2; D may be TRBD1 (6 bases). The CDR3 sequence is 13 residues long. Trimming removed 6 bases from V and 3 bases from J, with 14 bases in between. The germline gives CDR1 SQVTM, CDR2 ANQGSEA.

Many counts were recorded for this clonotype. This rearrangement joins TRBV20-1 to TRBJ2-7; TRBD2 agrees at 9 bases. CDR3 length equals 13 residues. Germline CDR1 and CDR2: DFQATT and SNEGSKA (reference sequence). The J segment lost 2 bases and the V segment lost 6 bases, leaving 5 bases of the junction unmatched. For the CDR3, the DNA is TGCAGTGCCCCGCTAGCGGGAACCTACGAGCAGTACTTC. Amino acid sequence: CSAPLAGTYEQYF.